This entry lists 23 T cell receptor beta chains sequenced from one sample in a study of identifying expanded T cells in peripheral blood. TCRdb's table, derived via immunoSEQ multiplex PCR, lists solely in-frame clones and lacks some. Of 60,000 to 70,000 clones listed, about 80% are singletons. Material for sequencing was blood. These receptors all stem from a person aged 18-70 years in good health.

This chain uses TRBV5-4 with TRBJ2-3; D is unclear. The CDR3 spans 13 residues. V was trimmed by 4 bases and J by 3 bases, leaving 9 bases between them. Germline-derived CDR1 and CDR2 are SGHNT and YYREEE (reference sequence). The CDR3 reads CASSAGRTDTQYF. In nucleotides, the CDR3 is TGTGCCAGCAGCGCAGGCAGGACAGATACGCAGTATTTT.

The rearrangement uses TRBV7-2 and TRBJ2-3, with D tentatively TRBD2 (5 bases). The CDR3 length is 12 residues. Germline V gene sequence: CDR1 SGHTA, CDR2 FQGNSA. V lost 3 bases, J lost 6 bases, and 7 bases lay in between. The CDR3 here is CASSFGLDTQYF. In DNA, the CDR3 is TGTGCCAGCAGCTTTGGACTGGATACGCAGTATTTT.

This clone was found a few times. J is TRBJ2-5 and V is TRBV7-2, with D possibly being TRBD1 or TRBD2 (7 bases each). CDR1 and CDR2 from the germline V gene are SGHTA and FQGNSA. Trimming removed 0 bases at V and 10 bases at J, with 15 bases between. This CDR3 has 14 amino acids. The CDR3 is CASSLAQGGMNQYF. DNA for the CDR3: TGTGCCAGCAGCTTAGCGCAGGGGGGGATGAACCAGTACTTC.

The chain links TRBV2 to TRBJ1-1; D is possibly TRBD1 (5 bases). The germline CDR1 and CDR2 sequences are SNHLY and FYNNEI. The CDR3 totals 12 residues. V was trimmed by 4 bases and J by 4 bases, leaving 7 bases between them. As DNA, the CDR3 is TGTGCCAGCAGTGTGCAGGGCACTGAAGCTTTCTTT. Protein product: CASSVQGTEAFF.

V gene TRBV14 combines with J gene TRBJ1-2; D is possibly TRBD1 (6 bases). The germline V gene encodes CDR1 SGHDN and CDR2 FVKESK. The CDR3 spans 15 residues. V gave up 4 bases and J gave up 8 bases, with 20 bases separating them. This CDR3 reads CASSPRNRDPRGYTF. CDR3 nucleotides: TGTGCCAGCAGCCCCCGAAACAGGGACCCAAGAGGCTACACCTTC.

The chain employs TRBV6-5 and TRBJ2-3; D is unclear. With 1 base removed from V and 1 base from J, the gap between germline ends came to 6 bases. The CDR3 spans 14 residues. The germline V gene has CDR1 MNHEY and CDR2 SVGAGI. DNA of the CDR3: TGTGCCAGCAGTTACTACGCGGGCACAGATACGCAGTATTTT. Its translation is CASSYYAGTDTQYF.

This clone has ten or more counts. The rearrangement joins TRBV7-2 to TRBJ2-7; a weak D match, TRBD1 (5 bases). Per the germline V gene, CDR1 is SGHTA and CDR2 is FQGNSA. The V end lost 1 base, the J end lost 5 bases, and 12 bases lay between the germline ends. This CDR3 has 14 residues. CDR3 loop: CASSLGGRVHEQYV. CDR3 sequence (DNA): TGTGCCAGCAGCTTAGGTGGCAGGGTGCACGAGCAGTACGTC.

This clone counts as medium-sized. The J gene is TRBJ2-2, the V gene TRBV4-3, with 10 positions matching TRBD1. The CDR3 contains 19 residues. The germline V gene encodes CDR1 LGHNA and CDR2 YSLEER. Trimming cost V 0 bases and J 3 bases; bases outside gene matches: 10. This CDR3 reads CASSQDPTGTGDYTGELFF. CDR3 nucleotides: TGCGCCAGCAGCCAAGACCCTACAGGGACAGGGGATTACACCGGGGAGCTGTTTTTT.

The rearrangement links TRBV5-1 to TRBJ2-2, with TRBD1 matching 7 bases. V lost 4 bases and J lost 4; bases outside the gene matches: 7. The CDR3 totals 15 residues. Germline CDR1 SGHRS, CDR2 YFSETQ. The CDR3 sequence: CASSTGTEGTGELFF. In DNA form, the CDR3 reads TGCGCCAGCAGCACCGGGACAGAGGGCACCGGGGAGCTGTTTTTT.

The sample holds one count of this clone. This chain links TRBV7-2 with TRBJ2-7; 8 bases agree with TRBD1. Germline CDR1 and CDR2: SGHTA and FQGNSA. The CDR3 loop spans 17 amino acids. J was trimmed by 3 bases and V by 1 base; bases with no gene match: 11. CDR3: CASSLGRKTGVYYEQYF. CDR3 sequence (DNA): TGTGCCAGCAGCTTAGGAAGAAAGACAGGGGTTTACTACGAGCAGTACTTC.

The chain joins TRBV7-8 to TRBJ1-2; tentative D call: TRBD1 (5 bases). Germline values: CDR1 SGHVS, CDR2 FQNEAQ. There are 15 residues in the CDR3. Between the trimmed V and J ends, which lost 4 bases and 2 bases, there was a span of 14 bases. The CDR3 DNA sequence: TGTGCCAGCAGCTCCGAGGCTTGGGGGAACTATGGCTACACCTTC. Translation: CASSSEAWGNYGYTF. The variable domain in full, completed from reference TRBV7-8 and TRBJ1-2, reads GAGVSQSPRYKVAKRGQDVALRCDPISGHVSLFWYQQALGQGPEFLTYFQNEAQLDKSGLPSDRFFAERPEGSVSTLKIQRTQQEDSAVYLCASSSEAWGNYGYTFGSGTRLTVV.

The chain uses TRBV9 and TRBJ1-2; D uncertain. The V end lost 6 bases, the J end lost 3 bases, and 9 bases lay between the germline ends. The CDR3 length is 12 residues. Germline V gene lookup returns CDR1 SGDLS and CDR2 YYNGEE. CDR3 in amino acids: CASIEGYYGYTF. The CDR3 bases are TGTGCCAGCATAGAGGGTTACTATGGCTACACCTTC. The variable domain in full, with the rest retrieved from reference TRBV9 and TRBJ1-2, is DSGVTQTPKHLITATGQRVTLRCSPRSGDLSVYWYQQSLDQGLQFLIQYYNGEERAKGNILERFSAQQFPDLHSELNLSSLELGDSALYFCASIEGYYGYTFGSGTRLTVV.

The V call is TRBV9, the J call TRBJ2-3; the D is unclear. Germline loops: CDR1 SGDLS, CDR2 YYNGEE. The CDR3 loop spans 12 amino acids. V dropped 0 bases and J dropped 8 bases, with 7 bases sitting between them. This chain's CDR3 is CASSVAGVTQYF. The CDR3 DNA sequence: TGTGCCAGCAGCGTAGCAGGTGTTACGCAGTATTTT.

This sequence joins TRBV5-8 and TRBJ1-1; D is ambiguous. The ends were cut back, 0 bases at V and 1 base at J, with 7 bases in the middle. CDR1 SGHTS and CDR2 YDEGEE come from the germline V gene. This CDR3 region has 14 residues. The CDR3 DNA follows: TGTGCCAGCAGCTTGGAACGGTGGAACACTGAAGCTTTCTTT. It specifies CASSLERWNTEAFF.

As to this clone: Additional DNA sequences in this sample encode the identical CDR3. This chain links TRBV5-1 with TRBJ1-2, with 7 bases aligning to TRBD1. There are 18 residues in the CDR3. Germline lookup yields CDR1 SGHRS and CDR2 YFSETQ. Trimming cost V 3 bases and J 2 bases; bases outside gene matches: 16. Here the CDR3 DNA reads TGCGCCAGCAGCTCTCTTAACAGGGGACGCGGAACGAACTATGGCTACACCTTC. It translates to CASSSLNRGRGTNYGYTF. Full variable domain (rest looked up from reference TRBV5-1 and TRBJ1-2): KAGVTQTPRYLIKTRGQQVTLSCSPISGHRSVSWYQQTPGQGLQFLFEYFSETQRNKGNFPGRFSGRQFSNSRSEMNVSTLELGDSALYLCASSSLNRGRGTNYGYTFGSGTRLTVV.

This clone is a singleton in its sample. The chain recombines TRBV9 with TRBJ2-3; 12 bases are shared with TRBD2. Germline assignment: CDR1 SGDLS and CDR2 YYNGEE. This CDR3 has 17 residues. The J segment lost 2 bases and the V segment lost 4 bases, leaving 8 bases of the junction unmatched. CDR3 in amino acids: CASSTTSGGTYTDTQYF. DNA for the CDR3: TGTGCCAGCAGCACTACTAGCGGGGGGACCTACACAGATACGCAGTATTTT.

This clone was seen once. The chain joins TRBV7-8 to TRBJ2-3, with 7 positions matching TRBD1. The CDR3 contains 15 residues. Trimming at V came to 4 bases and at J to 3 bases, leaving 7 bases not matched to a gene. The germline V gene has CDR1 SGHVS and CDR2 FQNEAQ. CDR3 region: CASSSVTGSTDTQYF. CDR3 in DNA: TGTGCCAGCAGCTCGGTGACAGGGTCAACAGATACGCAGTATTTT.

This chain's CDR3 is CSARPPSGSETQYF. As DNA, the CDR3 is TGCAGCGCCCGACCACCTAGCGGGAGCGAGACCCAGTACTTC. The rearrangement joins TRBV29-1 to TRBJ2-5, with 10 positions matching TRBD2. Germline CDR1 and CDR2: SQVTM and ANQGSEA. Losses at the gene ends were 7 bases for V and 5 bases for J; bases not matched to a gene: 10. The CDR3 covers 14 residues.

The rearrangement links TRBV5-1 to TRBJ2-3; the D call may be TRBD1 or TRBD2 (5 bases each). This CDR3 is built from 16 residues. Germline CDR1 and CDR2: SGHRS and YFSETQ. V was trimmed by 0 bases and J by 1 base, leaving 12 bases between them. Written as DNA, the CDR3 is TGCGCCAGCAGCTTGGACGGACTGGGGGGCACAGATACGCAGTATTTT. This codes for CASSLDGLGGTDTQYF.

J is TRBJ1-2 and V is TRBV28; 7 bases match TRBD1. V lost 5 bases to trimming and J lost 6 bases; unmatched junction nucleotides: 9. The CDR3 runs 14 residues. Germline loops: CDR1 MDHEN, CDR2 SYDVKM. Written as DNA, the CDR3 is TGTGCCAGCAGTCCGTTGACAGGGATGGATGGCTACACCTTC. Translating it yields CASSPLTGMDGYTF.

This sequence joins TRBV19 and TRBJ1-4; no definite D call. Trimming removed 1 base from V and 14 bases from J, with 14 bases in between. The CDR3 sequence is 13 residues long. From germline, CDR1 is LNHDA and CDR2 SQIVND (reference sequence). The CDR3 protein is CASSIVKDAWLFF. CDR3 nucleotides: TGTGCCAGTAGTATAGTGAAGGACGCATGGCTGTTTTTT.

The rearrangement joins TRBV7-9 to TRBJ2-2; D may be TRBD2 (6 bases). Germline V CDR1 and CDR2: SEHNR, FQNEAQ (reference sequence). This CDR3 spans 14 amino acids. The V end was cut by 4 bases, the J end by 0 bases, with 6 bases between. The CDR3 nucleotides are TGTGCCAGCAGCTGGGACTCGAACACCGGGGAGCTGTTTTTT. It yields the protein CASSWDSNTGELFF.

This chain joins TRBV2 and TRBJ1-2; unclear D gene. Germline loops: CDR1 SNHLY, CDR2 FYNNEI. This CDR3 is 13 amino acids long. V was shortened by 2 bases and J by 5 bases, with 9 bases between the two germline ends. The DNA for the CDR3 is TGTGCCAGCAGTGAACCATTTAAATATGGCTACACCTTC. As protein: CASSEPFKYGYTF.